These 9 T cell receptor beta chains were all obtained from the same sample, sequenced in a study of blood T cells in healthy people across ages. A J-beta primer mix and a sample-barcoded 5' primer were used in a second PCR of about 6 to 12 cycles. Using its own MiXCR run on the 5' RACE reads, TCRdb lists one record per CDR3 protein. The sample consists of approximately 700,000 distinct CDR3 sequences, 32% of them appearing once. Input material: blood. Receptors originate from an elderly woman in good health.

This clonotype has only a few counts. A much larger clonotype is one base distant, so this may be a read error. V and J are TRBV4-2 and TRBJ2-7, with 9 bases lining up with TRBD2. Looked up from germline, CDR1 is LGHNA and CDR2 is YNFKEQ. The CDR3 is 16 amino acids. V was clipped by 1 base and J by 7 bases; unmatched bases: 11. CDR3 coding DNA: TGTGCCAGCAGCCAAGTCGCGCTAGCGGGGCTTAATGAGCAGTACTTC. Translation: CASSQVALAGLNEQYF.

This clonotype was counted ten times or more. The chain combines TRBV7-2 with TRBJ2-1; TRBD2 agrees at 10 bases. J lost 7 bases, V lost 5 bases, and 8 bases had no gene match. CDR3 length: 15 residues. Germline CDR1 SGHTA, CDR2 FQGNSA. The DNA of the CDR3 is TGTGCCAGCAGCCGAGCGGGGGGGCCGTGGAATGAGCAGTTCTTC. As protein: CASSRAGGPWNEQFF.

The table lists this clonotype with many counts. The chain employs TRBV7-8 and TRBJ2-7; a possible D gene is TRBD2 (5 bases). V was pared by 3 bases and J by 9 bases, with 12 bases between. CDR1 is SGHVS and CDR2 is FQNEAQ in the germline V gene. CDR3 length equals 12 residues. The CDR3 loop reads CASSFRGSGQYF. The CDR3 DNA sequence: TGTGCCAGCAGCTTCCGAGGGAGCGGGCAGTACTTC.

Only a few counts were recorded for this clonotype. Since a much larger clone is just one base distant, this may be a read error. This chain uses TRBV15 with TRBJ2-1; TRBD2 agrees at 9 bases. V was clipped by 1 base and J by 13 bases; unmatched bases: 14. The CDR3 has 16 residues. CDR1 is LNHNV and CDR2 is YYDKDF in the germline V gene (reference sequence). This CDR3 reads CATSRGGRGGPETQFF. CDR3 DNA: TGTGCCACCAGCAGAGGAGGGCGGGGGGGCCCAGAGACCCAGTTCTTC. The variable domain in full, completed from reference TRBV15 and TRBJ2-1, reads DAMVIQNPRYQVTQFGKPVTLSCSQTLNHNVMYWYQQKSSQAPKLLFHYYDKDFNNEADTPDNFQSRRPNTSFCFLDIRSPGLGDTAMYLCATSRGGRGGPETQFFGPGTRLTVL.

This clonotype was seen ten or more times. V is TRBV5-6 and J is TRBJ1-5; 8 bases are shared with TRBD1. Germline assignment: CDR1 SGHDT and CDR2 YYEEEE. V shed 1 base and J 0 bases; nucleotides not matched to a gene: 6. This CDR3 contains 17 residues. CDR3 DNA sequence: TGTGCCAGCAGCTTGCAGACAGGGGACTTTAGCAATCAGCCCCAGCATTTT. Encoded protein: CASSLQTGDFSNQPQHF.

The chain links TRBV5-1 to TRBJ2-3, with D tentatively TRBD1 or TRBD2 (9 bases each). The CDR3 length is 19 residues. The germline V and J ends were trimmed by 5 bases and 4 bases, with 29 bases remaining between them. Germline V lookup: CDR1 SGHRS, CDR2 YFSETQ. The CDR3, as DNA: TGCGCCAGCAGTCGGGGACAGGGAACCACTAGCGGGTCCCCAGATACGCAGTATTTT. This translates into CASSRGQGTTSGSPDTQYF.

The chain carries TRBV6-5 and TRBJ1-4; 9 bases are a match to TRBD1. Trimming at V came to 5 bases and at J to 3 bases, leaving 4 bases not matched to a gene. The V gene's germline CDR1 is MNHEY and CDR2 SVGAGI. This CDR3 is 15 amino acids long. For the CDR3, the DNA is TGTGCCAGCAGTGCGGACAGGGGTCCTAATGAAAAACTGTTTTTT. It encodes CASSADRGPNEKLFF.

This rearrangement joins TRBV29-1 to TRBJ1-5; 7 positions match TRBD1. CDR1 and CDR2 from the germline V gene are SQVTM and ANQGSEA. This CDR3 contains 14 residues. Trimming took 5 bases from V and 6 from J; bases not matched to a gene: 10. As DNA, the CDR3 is TGCAGCGTTCGAACCTCGGGACAGACTCAGCCCCAGCATTTT. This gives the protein CSVRTSGQTQPQHF.

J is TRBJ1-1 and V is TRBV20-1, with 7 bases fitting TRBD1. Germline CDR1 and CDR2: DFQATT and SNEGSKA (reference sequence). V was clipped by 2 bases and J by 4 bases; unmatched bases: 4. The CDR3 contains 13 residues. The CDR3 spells CSARLAGGTEAFF. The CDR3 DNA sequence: TGCAGTGCTAGACTCGCAGGGGGCACTGAAGCTTTCTTT.